This T cell receptor (beta chain) stems from a study of blood T cells in healthy people across ages. Study results and caveats: Older age coincided with a roughly linear decline in TCR beta diversity per million T cells.

Points on this clonotype: Its target is not known.

The second PCR ran about 6 to 11 cycles with a sample-barcoded 5' primer and J-beta primers. Samples each returned at least 2.5 million CDR3-containing paired-end reads. TCRdb used MiXCR to reprocess the 5' RACE reads, holding one entry per CDR3 protein. The sample gives about 1.5 million distinct CDR3 sequences, approximately 42% of which show up once; 4% is in the top ten. The V end lost 8 bases, the J end lost 9 bases, and 20 bases lay between the germline ends. This CDR3 is built from 14 residues. CDR1 is MNHEY, CDR2 SVGEGT, per germline. The receptor was derived from a woman between 18 and 29 years old in good health. The V and J genes are TRBV6-2 or TRBV6-3 and TRBJ1-5; perhaps TRBD1 as D (5 bases). Sequencing was carried out using blood. The CDR3 region is CASSRDANRWPQHF. Here the CDR3 DNA reads TGTGCCAGCTCCCGGGACGCCAACCGTTGGCCCCAGCATTTT.